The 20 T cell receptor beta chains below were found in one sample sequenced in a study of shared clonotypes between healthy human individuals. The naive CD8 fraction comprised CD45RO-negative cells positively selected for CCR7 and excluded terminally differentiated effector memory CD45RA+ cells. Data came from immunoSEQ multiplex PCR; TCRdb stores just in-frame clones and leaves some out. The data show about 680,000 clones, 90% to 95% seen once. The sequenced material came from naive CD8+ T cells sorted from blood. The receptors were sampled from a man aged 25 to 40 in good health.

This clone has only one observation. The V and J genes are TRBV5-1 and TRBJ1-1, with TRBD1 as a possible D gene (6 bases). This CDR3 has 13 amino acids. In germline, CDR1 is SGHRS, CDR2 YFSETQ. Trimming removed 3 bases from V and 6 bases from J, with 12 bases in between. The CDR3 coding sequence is TGCGCCAGCAGCTCCCATGAGGGGGCTGAAGCTTTCTTT. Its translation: CASSSHEGAEAFF.

The CDR3 protein is CASSLVQGKNTEAFF. The DNA of the CDR3 is TGTGCCAGCAGCTTAGTACAGGGTAAGAACACTGAAGCTTTCTTT. The V gene is TRBV7-9, the J gene TRBJ1-1; D might be TRBD1 (6 bases). The germline V and J ends were trimmed by 1 base and 1 base, with 10 bases remaining between them. The length of the CDR3 is 15 residues. Germline V CDR1 and CDR2: SEHNR, FQNEAQ (reference sequence).

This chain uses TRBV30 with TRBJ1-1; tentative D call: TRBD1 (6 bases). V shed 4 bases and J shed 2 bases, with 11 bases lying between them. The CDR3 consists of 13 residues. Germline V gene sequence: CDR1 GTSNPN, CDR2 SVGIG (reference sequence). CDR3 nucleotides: TGTGCCTGGACTTTACAGGGAAACACTGAAGCTTTCTTT. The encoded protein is CAWTLQGNTEAFF.

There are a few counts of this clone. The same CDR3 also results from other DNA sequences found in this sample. CDR3 residues: CASSPGLNYEQYF. CDR3 nucleotides: TGTGCCAGTAGCCCGGGACTTAACTACGAGCAGTACTTC. The chain combines TRBV19 with TRBJ2-7; perhaps TRBD2 as D (6 bases). The CDR3 is 13 residues long. The germline V gene encodes CDR1 LNHDA and CDR2 SQIVND (reference sequence). The V and J ends lost 6 bases and 3 bases respectively, with 12 bases between them.

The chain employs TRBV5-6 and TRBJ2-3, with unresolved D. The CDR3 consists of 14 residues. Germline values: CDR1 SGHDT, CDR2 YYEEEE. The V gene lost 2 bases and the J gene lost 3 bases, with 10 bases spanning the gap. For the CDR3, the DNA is TGTGCCAGCAGCTTCGGCAGTCGAACAGATACGCAGTATTTT. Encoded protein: CASSFGSRTDTQYF.

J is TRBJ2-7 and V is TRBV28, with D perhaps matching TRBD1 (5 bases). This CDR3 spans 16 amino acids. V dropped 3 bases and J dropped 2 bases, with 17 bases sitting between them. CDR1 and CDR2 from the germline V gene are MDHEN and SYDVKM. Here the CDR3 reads CASSFSINRSAYEQYF. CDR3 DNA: TGTGCCAGCAGTTTTTCGATCAACAGGTCGGCCTACGAGCAGTACTTC.

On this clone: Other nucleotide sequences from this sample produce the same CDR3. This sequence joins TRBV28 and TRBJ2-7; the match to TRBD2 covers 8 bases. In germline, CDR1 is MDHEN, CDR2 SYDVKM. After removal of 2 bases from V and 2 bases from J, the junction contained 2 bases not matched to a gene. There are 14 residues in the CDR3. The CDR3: CASSLRGGAYEQYF. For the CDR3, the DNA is TGTGCCAGCAGTTTACGGGGGGGAGCCTACGAGCAGTACTTC.

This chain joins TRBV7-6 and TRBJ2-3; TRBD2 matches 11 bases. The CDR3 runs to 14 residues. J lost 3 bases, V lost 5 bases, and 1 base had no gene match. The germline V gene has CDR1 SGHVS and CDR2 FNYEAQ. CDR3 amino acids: CASSRLAGTDTQYF. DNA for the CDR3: TGTGCCAGCAGCCGACTAGCGGGGACAGATACGCAGTATTTT.

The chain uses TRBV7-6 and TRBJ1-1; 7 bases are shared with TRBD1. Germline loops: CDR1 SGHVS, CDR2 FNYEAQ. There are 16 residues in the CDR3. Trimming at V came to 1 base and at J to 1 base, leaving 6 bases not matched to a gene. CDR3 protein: CASSLDQGDSNTEAFF. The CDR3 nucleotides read TGTGCCAGCAGCTTAGATCAGGGGGACTCGAACACTGAAGCTTTCTTT.

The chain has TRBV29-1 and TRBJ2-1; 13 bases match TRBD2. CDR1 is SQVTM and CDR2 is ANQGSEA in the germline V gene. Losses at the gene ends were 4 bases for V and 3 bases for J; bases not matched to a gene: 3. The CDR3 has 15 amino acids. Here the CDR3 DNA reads TGCAGCGTTGGGGGACTAGCGGGGCACTACAATGAGCAGTTCTTC. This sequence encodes CSVGGLAGHYNEQFF.

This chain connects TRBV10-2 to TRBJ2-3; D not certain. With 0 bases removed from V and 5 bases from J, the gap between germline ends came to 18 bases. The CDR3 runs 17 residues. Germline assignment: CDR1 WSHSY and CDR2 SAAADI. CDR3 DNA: TGCGCCAGCAGTGAGTCCCCAATAGTTTTGTACGGAGATACGCAGTATTTT. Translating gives CASSESPIVLYGDTQYF.

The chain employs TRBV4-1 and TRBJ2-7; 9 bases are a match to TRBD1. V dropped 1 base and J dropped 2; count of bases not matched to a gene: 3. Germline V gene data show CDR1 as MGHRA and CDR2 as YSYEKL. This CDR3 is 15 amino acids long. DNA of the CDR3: TGCGCCAGCAGCCAAGGACAGGGGGGGGCCTACGAGCAGTACTTC. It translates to CASSQGQGGAYEQYF.

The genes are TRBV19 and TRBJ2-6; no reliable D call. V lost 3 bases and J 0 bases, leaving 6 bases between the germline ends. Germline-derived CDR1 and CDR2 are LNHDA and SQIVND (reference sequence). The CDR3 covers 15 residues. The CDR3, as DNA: TGTGCCAGTAGTATTACTGGCTCTGGGGCCAACGTCCTGACTTTC. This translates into CASSITGSGANVLTF.

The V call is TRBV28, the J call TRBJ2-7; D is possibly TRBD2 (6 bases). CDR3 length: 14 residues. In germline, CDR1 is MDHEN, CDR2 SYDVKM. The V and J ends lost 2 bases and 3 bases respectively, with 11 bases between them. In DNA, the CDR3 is TGTGCCAGCAGTTTAGCGGGAACCGTCTACGAGCAGTACTTC. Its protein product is CASSLAGTVYEQYF.

In nucleotides, the CDR3 is TGTGCCAGCAGTGATCACAGGTCCGCCTACAATGAGCAGTTCTTC. Its protein product is CASSDHRSAYNEQFF. J is TRBJ2-1 and V is TRBV2, with D maybe TRBD1 (5 bases). The CDR3 length is 15 residues. V lost 3 bases and J 2 bases, leaving 11 bases between the germline ends. Germline CDR1 and CDR2: SNHLY and FYNNEI.

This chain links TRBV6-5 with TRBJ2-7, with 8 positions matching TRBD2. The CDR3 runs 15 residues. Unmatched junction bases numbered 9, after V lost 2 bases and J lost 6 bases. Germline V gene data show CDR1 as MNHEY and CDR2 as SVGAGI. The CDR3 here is CASSYGGTSFAEQYF. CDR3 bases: TGTGCCAGCAGTTACGGGGGGACTAGTTTCGCCGAGCAGTACTTC.

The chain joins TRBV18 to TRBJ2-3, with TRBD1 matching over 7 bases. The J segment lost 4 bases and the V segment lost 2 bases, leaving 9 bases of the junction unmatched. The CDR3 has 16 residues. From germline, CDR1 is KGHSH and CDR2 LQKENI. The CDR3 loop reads CASSPAEDRLSDTQYF. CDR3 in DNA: TGTGCCAGCTCACCAGCAGAGGACAGGTTATCAGATACGCAGTATTTT.

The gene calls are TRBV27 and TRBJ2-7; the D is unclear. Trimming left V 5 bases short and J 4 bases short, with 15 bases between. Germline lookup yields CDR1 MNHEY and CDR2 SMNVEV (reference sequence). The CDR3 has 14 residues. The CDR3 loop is CASSTYSRAYEQYF. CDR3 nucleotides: TGTGCCAGCAGTACCTACTCAAGGGCGTACGAGCAGTACTTC.

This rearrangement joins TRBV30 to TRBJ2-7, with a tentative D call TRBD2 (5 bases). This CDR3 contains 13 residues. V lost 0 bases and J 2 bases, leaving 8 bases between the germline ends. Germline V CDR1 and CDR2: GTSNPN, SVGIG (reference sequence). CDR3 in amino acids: CAWSVADAYEQYF. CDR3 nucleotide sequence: TGTGCCTGGAGTGTAGCGGACGCCTACGAGCAGTACTTC.

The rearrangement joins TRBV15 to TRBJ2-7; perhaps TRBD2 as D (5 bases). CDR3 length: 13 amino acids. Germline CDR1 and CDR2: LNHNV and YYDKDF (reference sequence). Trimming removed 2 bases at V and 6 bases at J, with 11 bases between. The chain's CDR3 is CATSRHRGGEQYF. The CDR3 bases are TGTGCCACCAGCAGACATCGCGGAGGCGAGCAGTACTTC.